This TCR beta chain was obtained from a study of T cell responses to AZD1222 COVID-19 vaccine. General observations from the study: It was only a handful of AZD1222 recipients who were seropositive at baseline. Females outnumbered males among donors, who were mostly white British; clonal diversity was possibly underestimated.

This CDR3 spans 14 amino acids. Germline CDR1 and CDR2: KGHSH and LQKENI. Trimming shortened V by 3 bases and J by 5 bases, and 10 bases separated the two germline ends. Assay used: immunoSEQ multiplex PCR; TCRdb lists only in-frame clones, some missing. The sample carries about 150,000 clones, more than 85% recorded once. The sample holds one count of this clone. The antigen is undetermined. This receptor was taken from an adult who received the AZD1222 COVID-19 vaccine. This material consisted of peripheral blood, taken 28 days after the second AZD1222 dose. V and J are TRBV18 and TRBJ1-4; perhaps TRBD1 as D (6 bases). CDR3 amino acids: CASSPQRGNEKLFF. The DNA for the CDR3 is TGTGCCAGCTCACCGCAGAGGGGGAATGAAAAACTGTTTTTT. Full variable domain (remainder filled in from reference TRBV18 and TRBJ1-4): NAGVMQNPRHLVRRRGQEARLRCSPMKGHSHVYWYRQLPEEGLKFMVYLQKENIIDESGMPKERFSAEFPKEGPSILRIQQVVRGDSAAYFCASSPQRGNEKLFFGSGTQLSVL.